The clone carrying this TCR beta chain turned up a few times. The data were taken from a study of T-cell reconstitution after alpha-beta-depleted transplantation in children. CDR1 and CDR2 from the germline V gene are DFQATT and SNEGSKA (reference sequence). Trimming took 2 bases from V and 2 from J, leaving 9 bases between them. The CDR3 loop spans 14 amino acids. Unique molecular identifiers tagged the TCRbeta library. TCRdb re-derived calls from the PCR reads in MiXCR, one entry per CDR3 protein. Among 200,000 to 250,000 distinct CDR3 sequences, about 25% were seen once, and the ten largest hold approximately 2.5%.

This sequence was found in a girl aged 2-10 years with Fanconi anemia, due to receive a stem cell transplant. The material sequenced was PBMCs, taken before TCRalphabeta/CD19-depleted stem cell transplant. The J gene is TRBJ2-2, the V gene TRBV20-1, with no clear D. The CDR3 nucleotides are TGCAGTGCTAGACGGACCCATAACACCGGGGAGCTGTTTTTT. This gives the protein CSARRTHNTGELFF.